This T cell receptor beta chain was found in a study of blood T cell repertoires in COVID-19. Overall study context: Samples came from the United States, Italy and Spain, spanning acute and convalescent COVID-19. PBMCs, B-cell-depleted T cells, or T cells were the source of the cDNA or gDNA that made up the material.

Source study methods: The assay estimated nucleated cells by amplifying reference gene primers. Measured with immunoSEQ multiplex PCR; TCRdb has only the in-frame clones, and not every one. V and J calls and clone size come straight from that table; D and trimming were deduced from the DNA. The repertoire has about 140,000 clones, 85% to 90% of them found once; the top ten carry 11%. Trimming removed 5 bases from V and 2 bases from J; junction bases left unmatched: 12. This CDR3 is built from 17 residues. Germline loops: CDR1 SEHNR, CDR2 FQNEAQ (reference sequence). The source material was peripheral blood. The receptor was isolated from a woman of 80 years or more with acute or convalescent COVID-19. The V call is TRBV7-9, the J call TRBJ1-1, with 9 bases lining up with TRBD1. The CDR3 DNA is TGTGCCAGCAGCCCCATGCCCGGGACAGGGCCAAACACTGAAGCTTTCTTT. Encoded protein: CASSPMPGTGPNTEAFF.